This TCR beta chain comes out of a study of T cell responses to AZD1222 COVID-19 vaccine. The overall study: Investigators merged groups given second doses at roughly 4 or roughly 12 weeks. Study-level points and caveats: Regions 160-218 and 743-854 dominated among vaccine-associated CD4 TCRs spanning spike.

In germline, CDR1 is LNHDA, CDR2 SQIVND (reference sequence). V trimming: 4 bases; J trimming: 8 bases; junction bases outside the gene matches: 7. This CDR3 has 14 residues. Comments on this clone: Its specificity is unknown.

Sequenced by immunoSEQ multiplex PCR; TCRdb stores in-frame clones only, minus some. The sample includes some 120,000 clones, 91% of them seen just once. The TCR originated in an adult in good health. Here the sequenced sample was peripheral blood, taken on day 0 of AZD1222 vaccination. The chain employs TRBV19 and TRBJ1-5, with 8 nucleotides matching TRBD1. The CDR3 reads CASSTQGAFEPQHF. The CDR3 coding sequence is TGTGCCAGTAGTACCCAGGGGGCTTTTGAGCCCCAGCATTTT.